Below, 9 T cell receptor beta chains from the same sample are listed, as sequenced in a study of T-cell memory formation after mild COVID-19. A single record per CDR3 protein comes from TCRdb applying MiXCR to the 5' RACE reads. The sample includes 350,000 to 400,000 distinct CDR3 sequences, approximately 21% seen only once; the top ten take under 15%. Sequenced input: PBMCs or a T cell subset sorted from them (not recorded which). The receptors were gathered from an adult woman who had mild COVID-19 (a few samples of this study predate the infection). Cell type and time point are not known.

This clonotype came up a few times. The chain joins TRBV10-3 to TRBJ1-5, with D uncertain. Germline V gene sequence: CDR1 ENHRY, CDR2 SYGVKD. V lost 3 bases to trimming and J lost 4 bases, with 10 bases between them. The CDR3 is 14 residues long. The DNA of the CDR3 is TGTGCCATCAGTGACTCCGAACGAAATCAGCCCCAGCATTTT. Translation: CAISDSERNQPQHF.

The DNA of the CDR3 is TGCGCCAGCAGCTTGGAAGTAAGGGGGAACACTGAAGCTTTCTTT. Its translation: CASSLEVRGNTEAFF. The rearrangement joins TRBV5-1 to TRBJ1-1; D is possibly TRBD1 (5 bases). The length of the CDR3 is 15 residues. V was trimmed by 0 bases and J by 1 base, leaving 10 bases between them. The germline gives CDR1 SGHRS, CDR2 YFSETQ.

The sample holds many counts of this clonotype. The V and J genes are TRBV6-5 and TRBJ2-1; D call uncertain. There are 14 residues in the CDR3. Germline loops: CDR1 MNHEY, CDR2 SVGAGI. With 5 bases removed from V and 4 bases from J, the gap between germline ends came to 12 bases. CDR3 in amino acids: CASSTGGDYNEQFF. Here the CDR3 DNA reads TGTGCCAGCAGTACGGGTGGGGATTACAATGAGCAGTTCTTC.

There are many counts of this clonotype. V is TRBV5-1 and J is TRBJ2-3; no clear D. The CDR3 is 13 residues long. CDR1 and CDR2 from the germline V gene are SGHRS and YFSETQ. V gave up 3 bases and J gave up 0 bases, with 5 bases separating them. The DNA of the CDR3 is TGCGCCAGCAGCTCGTCTAGCACAGATACGCAGTATTTT. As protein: CASSSSSTDTQYF.

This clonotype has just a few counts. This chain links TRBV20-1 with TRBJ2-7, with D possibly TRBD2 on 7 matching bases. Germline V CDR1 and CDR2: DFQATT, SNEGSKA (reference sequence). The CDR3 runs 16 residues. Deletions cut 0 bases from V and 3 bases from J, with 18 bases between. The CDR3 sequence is CSARDRWRGQIYEQYF. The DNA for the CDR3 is TGCAGTGCTAGAGATCGCTGGCGGGGGCAGATCTACGAGCAGTACTTC.

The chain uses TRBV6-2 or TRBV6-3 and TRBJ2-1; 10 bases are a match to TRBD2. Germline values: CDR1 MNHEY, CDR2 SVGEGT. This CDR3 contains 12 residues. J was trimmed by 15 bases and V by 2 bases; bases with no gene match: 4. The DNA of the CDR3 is TGTGCCAGCAGTTACCGGCTAGCGGGAGCGTTCTTC. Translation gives CASSYRLAGAFF.

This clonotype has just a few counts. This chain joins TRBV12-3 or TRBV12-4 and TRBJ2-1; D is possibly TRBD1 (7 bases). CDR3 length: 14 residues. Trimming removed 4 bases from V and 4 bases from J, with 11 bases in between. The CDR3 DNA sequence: TGTGCCAGCAGTTCAGGGGGGCAATACAATGAGCAGTTCTTC. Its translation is CASSSGGQYNEQFF.

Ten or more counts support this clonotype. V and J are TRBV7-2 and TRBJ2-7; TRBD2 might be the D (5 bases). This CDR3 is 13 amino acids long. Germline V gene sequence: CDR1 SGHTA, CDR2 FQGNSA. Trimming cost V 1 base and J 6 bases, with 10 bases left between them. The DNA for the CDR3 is TGTGCCAGCAGCTTAGATTACGGACTCGAGCAGTACTTC. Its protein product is CASSLDYGLEQYF. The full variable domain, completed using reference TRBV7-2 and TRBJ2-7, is GAGVSQSPSNKVTEKGKDVELRCDPISGHTALYWYRQSLGQGLEFLIYFQGNSAPDKSGLPSDRFSAERTGGSVSTLTIQRTQQEDSAVYLCASSLDYGLEQYFGPGTRLTVT.

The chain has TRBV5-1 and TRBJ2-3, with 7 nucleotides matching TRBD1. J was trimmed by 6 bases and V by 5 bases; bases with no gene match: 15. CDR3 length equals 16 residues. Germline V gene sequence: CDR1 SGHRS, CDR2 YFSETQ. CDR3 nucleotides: TGCGCCAGCAGTGCAGGCCGGGACAGCCCGTGGGATACGCAGTATTTT. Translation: CASSAGRDSPWDTQYF.